The next 22 T cell receptor beta chains were all read from a single sample in a study of technical replicates of blood from four donors. Clones were read by immunoSEQ multiplex PCR, and TCRdb kept only the in-frame ones, dropping some. Among 45,000 to 55,000 clones, roughly 92% were seen once, and the ten largest hold 0.2% to 0.25%. Sequencing used T cells isolated from PBMCs. These receptors were obtained from a human donor in good health.

V gene TRBV6-5 combines with J gene TRBJ2-3, with 9 positions matching TRBD2. CDR1 is MNHEY and CDR2 is SVGAGI in the germline V gene. The CDR3 is 15 amino acids. The V segment lost 2 bases and the J segment 7 bases; nucleotides outside the gene matches: 7. The CDR3 is CASSYGASGANTQYF. CDR3 bases: TGTGCCAGCAGTTACGGGGCTAGCGGGGCAAATACGCAGTATTTT.

The chain carries TRBV5-1 and TRBJ2-1, with a weak D call TRBD2 (6 bases). V was shortened by 6 bases and J by 7 bases, with 20 bases between the two germline ends. This CDR3 has 15 amino acids. Germline V lookup: CDR1 SGHRS, CDR2 YFSETQ. CDR3 residues: CASMLPYGGTNEQFF. The DNA for the CDR3 is TGCGCCAGCATGTTACCTTATGGAGGGACGAATGAGCAGTTCTTC.

The chain has TRBV9 and TRBJ1-2; D gene unclear. Trimming took 0 bases from V and 0 from J, leaving 6 bases between them. The CDR3 contains 14 residues. In germline, CDR1 is SGDLS, CDR2 YYNGEE. CDR3 in DNA: TGTGCCAGCAGCGTAGGACACACTAACTATGGCTACACCTTC. Residues: CASSVGHTNYGYTF.

The chain employs TRBV7-8 and TRBJ1-1, with TRBD1 matching over 7 bases. CDR3 size: 18 residues. Germline values: CDR1 SGHVS, CDR2 FQNEAQ. V gave up 8 bases and J gave up 0 bases; unmatched junction bases: 18. The CDR3 protein is CASVKSQTGDRMNTEAFF. DNA of the CDR3: TGTGCCAGCGTCAAATCACAAACAGGGGACCGCATGAACACTGAAGCTTTCTTT.

This sequence joins TRBV9 and TRBJ2-7, with 8 bases aligning to TRBD2. The germline V gene has CDR1 SGDLS and CDR2 YYNGEE. After removal of 2 bases from V and 7 bases from J, the junction contained 14 bases not matched to a gene. The CDR3 runs to 16 residues. The CDR3 DNA is TGTGCCAGCAGCGTGGGGGCGACCGGGGGGGCCGGGGAGCAGTACTTC. Translated: CASSVGATGGAGEQYF.

V and J are TRBV14 and TRBJ2-3; 7 bases are shared with TRBD1. The CDR3 consists of 16 residues. The germline V gene encodes CDR1 SGHDN and CDR2 FVKESK. Trimming cost V 4 bases and J 1 base; bases outside gene matches: 8. The CDR3 bases are TGTGCCAGCAGCCGAAGATCTACAGGGGGCACAGATACGCAGTATTTT. Translation gives CASSRRSTGGTDTQYF. Complete variable domain (other parts from reference TRBV14 and TRBJ2-3): EAGVTQFPSHSVIEKGQTVTLRCDPISGHDNLYWYRRVMGKEIKFLLHFVKESKQDESGMPNNRFLAERTGGTYSTLKVQPAELEDSGVYFCASSRRSTGGTDTQYFGPGTRLTVL.

The rearrangement uses TRBV6-5 and TRBJ2-1; TRBD2 might be the D (7 bases). Trimming removed 8 bases at V and 6 bases at J, with 20 bases between. The CDR3 is 15 amino acids. Germline V lookup: CDR1 MNHEY, CDR2 SVGAGI. The CDR3 coding sequence is TGTGCCAGCGTGGGGGCTAGCGGACCCCCCAATGAGCAGTTCTTC. Translating gives CASVGASGPPNEQFF.

The chain employs TRBV29-1 and TRBJ1-1, with 8 bases lining up with TRBD1. CDR1 and CDR2 from the germline V gene are SQVTM and ANQGSEA. J gave up 0 bases and V 2 bases, and 2 bases lay outside the gene matches. CDR3 length: 14 residues. The CDR3 nucleotides are TGCAGCGTTGAACGGACAGGGATGAACACTGAAGCTTTCTTT. Translation gives CSVERTGMNTEAFF.

This clone has a single count. The chain combines TRBV7-9 with TRBJ1-1; perhaps TRBD1 as D (6 bases). Trimming cost V 1 base and J 2 bases, with 8 bases left between them. The CDR3 has 14 residues. Germline lookup yields CDR1 SEHNR and CDR2 FQNEAQ (reference sequence). The CDR3 spells CASSLDRANTEAFF. Written as DNA, the CDR3 is TGTGCCAGCAGCTTAGACAGGGCCAACACTGAAGCTTTCTTT.

V gene TRBV9 combines with J gene TRBJ2-3, with 9 bases aligning to TRBD1. The trim removed 4 bases at V and 2 bases at J, leaving 14 bases unmatched. Germline values: CDR1 SGDLS, CDR2 YYNGEE. The CDR3 is made up of 18 amino acids. The CDR3 spells CASSTTGTGLVHTDTQYF. In nucleotides, the CDR3 is TGTGCCAGCAGCACGACGGGGACAGGGTTGGTGCACACAGATACGCAGTATTTT.

This rearrangement joins TRBV5-5 to TRBJ2-7; a possible D gene is TRBD1 (6 bases). The CDR3 runs 15 residues. V was shortened by 2 bases and J by 1 base, with 13 bases between the two germline ends. CDR1 and CDR2 from the germline V gene are SGHKS and YYEKEE (reference sequence). In DNA form, the CDR3 reads TGTGCCAGCAGCTTACAGGGTGTGGGATCCTACGAGCAGTACTTC. The encoded protein is CASSLQGVGSYEQYF. The full variable domain, completed using reference TRBV5-5 and TRBJ2-7, is DAGVTQSPTHLIKTRGQQVTLRCSPISGHKSVSWYQQVLGQGPQFIFQYYEKEERGRGNFPDRFSARQFPNYSSELNVNALLLGDSALYLCASSLQGVGSYEQYFGPGTRLTVT.

This chain joins TRBV5-1 and TRBJ2-7; the D gene is possibly TRBD1 (5 bases). CDR3 length equals 14 residues. CDR1 SGHRS and CDR2 YFSETQ come from the germline V gene. The ends were cut back, 0 bases at V and 1 base at J, with 8 bases in the middle. CDR3 sequence: CASSLDRTSYEQYF. The CDR3 DNA follows: TGCGCCAGCAGCTTGGACAGGACGTCCTACGAGCAGTACTTC. The full variable domain, with the rest looked up from reference TRBV5-1 and TRBJ2-7, is KAGVTQTPRYLIKTRGQQVTLSCSPISGHRSVSWYQQTPGQGLQFLFEYFSETQRNKGNFPGRFSGRQFSNSRSEMNVSTLELGDSALYLCASSLDRTSYEQYFGPGTRLTVT.

The genes are TRBV6-5 and TRBJ1-2, with D perhaps TRBD1 (6 bases). Looked up from germline, CDR1 is MNHEY and CDR2 is SVGAGI. Trimming took 7 bases from V and 4 from J, leaving 19 bases between them. The CDR3 is 15 amino acids. The CDR3 nucleotides read TGTGCCAGCACCCCCCATGGGGGGGGCAGCTATGGCTACACCTTC. Protein product: CASTPHGGGSYGYTF.

Worth noting for this clone: In the same sample, other DNA sequences code for this CDR3. The chain links TRBV9 to TRBJ2-7; 11 bases line up with TRBD1. Germline CDR1 reads SGDLS; CDR2 reads YYNGEE. With V trimmed by 2 bases and J by 1 base, 2 bases remained unmatched. The CDR3 covers 15 residues. The CDR3: CASSVGQGASYEQYF. The CDR3 DNA reads TGTGCCAGCAGCGTTGGACAGGGGGCTTCCTACGAGCAGTACTTC.

V is TRBV10-1 and J is TRBJ2-3; D is ambiguous. Trimming left V 1 base short and J 3 bases short, with 8 bases between. Per germline, CDR1 WNHNN and CDR2 SYGVQD (reference sequence). The CDR3 has 14 residues. CDR3 sequence reads: CASSEYSSTDTQYF. The CDR3 DNA follows: TGCGCCAGCAGTGAGTATAGCAGTACAGATACGCAGTATTTT.

V is TRBV28 and J is TRBJ1-2, with 7 bases that match TRBD1. The V gene's germline CDR1 is MDHEN and CDR2 SYDVKM. V trimming: 0 bases; J trimming: 8 bases; junction bases outside the gene matches: 9. The CDR3 is made up of 15 amino acids. CDR3 residues: CASSLWGTDLGGYTF. Here the CDR3 DNA reads TGTGCCAGCAGTTTATGGGGGACAGATCTGGGGGGCTACACCTTC.

The chain carries TRBV6-6 and TRBJ2-1; 7 bases map to TRBD1. The germline gives CDR1 MNHNY, CDR2 SVGAGI (reference sequence). V lost 3 bases to trimming and J lost 5 bases; unmatched junction nucleotides: 7. CDR3 length equals 15 residues. CDR3 DNA: TGTGCCAGCAGTTATCCAGGGGGTAGAAACAATGAGCAGTTCTTC. Amino acids: CASSYPGGRNNEQFF.

The gene calls are TRBV10-2 and TRBJ1-5; D is undetermined. V lost 0 bases and J 0 bases, leaving 3 bases between the germline ends. The CDR3 is 14 amino acids. The germline gives CDR1 WSHSY, CDR2 SAAADI. CDR3 coding DNA: TGCGCCAGCAGTGAGTCACATAGCAATCAGCCCCAGCATTTT. It yields the protein CASSESHSNQPQHF.

V gene TRBV5-1 combines with J gene TRBJ2-5; 7 bases match TRBD2. This CDR3 has 15 residues. Germline loops: CDR1 SGHRS, CDR2 YFSETQ. J gave up 5 bases and V 0 bases, and 7 bases lay outside the gene matches. Written as DNA, the CDR3 is TGCGCCAGCAGCTTGGCCGGGAGGTCAGGTGAGACCCAGTACTTC. Protein: CASSLAGRSGETQYF. Full variable domain (outside the CDR3, taken from reference TRBV5-1 and TRBJ2-5): KAGVTQTPRYLIKTRGQQVTLSCSPISGHRSVSWYQQTPGQGLQFLFEYFSETQRNKGNFPGRFSGRQFSNSRSEMNVSTLELGDSALYLCASSLAGRSGETQYFGPGTRLLVL.

The chain employs TRBV9 and TRBJ1-2, with D perhaps TRBD1 (6 bases). The germline V and J ends were trimmed by 2 bases and 6 bases, with 14 bases remaining between them. The germline gives CDR1 SGDLS, CDR2 YYNGEE. The CDR3 runs 14 residues. CDR3 loop: CASSVTGYLDGYTF. The CDR3 coding sequence is TGTGCCAGCAGCGTGACAGGATACTTGGATGGCTACACCTTC.

This sequence joins TRBV7-9 and TRBJ1-4; 11 positions match TRBD1. This CDR3 has 15 residues. CDR1 and CDR2 (germline): SEHNR, FQNEAQ (reference sequence). Trimming took 4 bases from V and 8 from J; bases not matched to a gene: 6. CDR3 amino acids: CASSYGQGAGEKLFF. The CDR3 coding sequence is TGTGCCAGCAGCTATGGACAGGGGGCGGGAGAAAAACTGTTTTTT. Full variable domain (rest looked up from reference TRBV7-9 and TRBJ1-4): DTGVSQNPRHKITKRGQNVTFRCDPISEHNRLYWYRQTLGQGPEFLTYFQNEAQLEKSRLLSDRFSAERPKGSFSTLEIQRTEQGDSAMYLCASSYGQGAGEKLFFGSGTQLSVL.

The gene calls are TRBV13 and TRBJ1-1, with D unresolved. Trimming pared 2 bases from V and 0 bases from J, leaving 13 bases between. CDR1 and CDR2 from the germline V gene are PRHDT and FYEKMQ (reference sequence). This CDR3 comprises 16 residues. As DNA, the CDR3 is TGTGCCAGCAGCTTATTTAGTAGCCCGATGAACACTGAAGCTTTCTTT. This encodes CASSLFSSPMNTEAFF.